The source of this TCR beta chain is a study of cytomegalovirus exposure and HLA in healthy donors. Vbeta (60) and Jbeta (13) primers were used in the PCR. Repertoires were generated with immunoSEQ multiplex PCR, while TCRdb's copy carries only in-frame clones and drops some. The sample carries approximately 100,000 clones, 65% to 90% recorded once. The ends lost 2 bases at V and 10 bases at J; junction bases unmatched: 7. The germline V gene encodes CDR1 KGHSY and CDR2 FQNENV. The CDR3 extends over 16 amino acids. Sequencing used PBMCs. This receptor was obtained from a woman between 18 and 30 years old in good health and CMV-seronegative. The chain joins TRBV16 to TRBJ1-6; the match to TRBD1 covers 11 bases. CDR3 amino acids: CASSQGQGAFRSPLHF. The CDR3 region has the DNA TGTGCCAGCAGCCAAGGACAGGGGGCATTTAGATCACCCCTCCACTTT.